A single sample is the source of the 2 T cell receptor beta chains below, sequenced in a study of T cells in tuberculosis. Sequenced by immunoSEQ multiplex PCR; TCRdb stores in-frame clones only, minus some. The sample records some 60,000 clones, under 90% being singletons. Thawed, overnight-rested PBMC were stained with GMM-loaded CD1B tetramer, viability dye and anti-CD3, then sorted. C32 glucose monomycolate from Rhodococcus equi was loaded onto the CD1B tetramers. Sequenced material: CD1b-GMM tetramer-negative cells sorted from PBMCs. Source of these receptors: an adult woman with latent tuberculosis.

V is TRBV15 and J is TRBJ2-1; 9 nucleotides line up with TRBD1. J lost 7 bases, V lost 1 base, and 20 bases had no gene match. CDR1 is LNHNV, CDR2 YYDKDF, per germline (reference sequence). CDR3 length: 20 amino acids. CDR3 bases: TGTGCCACCAGCAGAGGCCCTCGGCCACTTCGGGACAGGGTAGTGAATGAGCAGTTCTTC. It specifies CATSRGPRPLRDRVVNEQFF.

The V call is TRBV9, the J call TRBJ1-5; tentative D call: TRBD1 (6 bases). V was clipped by 4 bases and J by 2 bases, with 7 bases between them. The germline gives CDR1 SGDLS, CDR2 YYNGEE. This CDR3 contains 13 residues. DNA of the CDR3: TGTGCCAGCAGCCCAGGGGGCAATCAGCCCCAGCATTTT. Protein sequence: CASSPGGNQPQHF.